The 10 T cell receptor beta chains presented below share a single source sample, sequenced in a study of CD8 T cells in ankylosing spondylitis (dated 2017 in TCRdb). Overall study results and their limits: Blood from ankylosing spondylitis patients appeared to be characterized by a TCR beta motif made up of about 8 highly homologous amino acid variants.

Library generation was performed with 5' RACE. TCRdb shows the sequencer as Illumina HiSeq 2500. In TCRdb, the public reads were trimmed at Q25 with fastp and aligned with MiXCR, with productive beta chains retained. Each record represents a unique CDR3 protein, reported with the most common genes and DNA among its rows. This sample has 200,000 to 250,000 distinct CDR3 sequences in its table, and about 16% of those were observed once. Clones ranked in the top ten supply about 42% of the sample. Their cognate antigens are unknown. The sequenced sample consisted of blood, either unsorted or a sorted T cell fraction (not recorded which). These receptors were collected from a male donor with ankylosing spondylitis.

The chain carries TRBV4-3 and TRBJ2-3, with TRBD1 matching 8 bases. Per the germline V gene, CDR1 is LGHNA and CDR2 is YSLEER. The CDR3 has 14 amino acids. Germline trimming cut 0 bases from V and 6 bases from J; bases unmatched to any gene: 2. This CDR3 is CASSQDRGLDTQYF. CDR3 DNA sequence: TGCGCCAGCAGCCAAGACAGGGGGCTGGATACGCAGTATTTT.

There are a few counts of this clonotype. The chain is built from TRBV12-3 or TRBV12-4 and TRBJ1-1, with a weak D call TRBD1 (6 bases). CDR3 length equals 18 residues. Trimming took 5 bases from V and 0 from J, leaving 22 bases between them. The CDR3 region has the DNA TGTGCCAGCAGTCCGGCGGTGGGGGGCGCGGGGTTGAACACTGAAGCTTTCTTT. It specifies CASSPAVGGAGLNTEAFF.

The chain links TRBV29-1 to TRBJ2-1, with a possible D match to TRBD2 (5 bases). V was shortened by 3 bases and J by 5 bases, with 11 bases between the two germline ends. The CDR3 contains 13 residues. Germline V CDR1 and CDR2: SQVTM, ANQGSEA. The CDR3 here is CSVDGLGNNEQFF. The CDR3 DNA is TGCAGCGTTGACGGACTGGGGAACAATGAGCAGTTCTTC.

This clonotype was recorded once. The chain recombines TRBV20-1 with TRBJ2-7, with D maybe TRBD1 (6 bases). The germline V gene has CDR1 DFQATT and CDR2 SNEGSKA (reference sequence). Trimming cost V 5 bases and J 2 bases, with 10 bases left between them. The CDR3 loop spans 12 amino acids. CDR3 residues: CSALDSTYEQYF. CDR3 DNA sequence: TGCAGTGCTCTGGACAGCACCTACGAGCAGTACTTC.

This chain joins TRBV9 and TRBJ1-6; D ambiguous. Trimming took 4 bases from V and 0 from J, leaving 11 bases between them. The CDR3 has 16 amino acids. The germline V gene encodes CDR1 SGDLS and CDR2 YYNGEE. CDR3 bases: TGTGCCAGCAGCTCGGGCCCAAGCTCCTATAATTCACCCCTCCACTTT. This codes for CASSSGPSSYNSPLHF.

This clonotype has more than one count but fewer than ten. The chain links TRBV5-6 to TRBJ1-1, with D perhaps TRBD1 (5 bases). CDR1 is SGHDT, CDR2 YYEEEE, per germline. With 2 bases removed from V and 6 bases from J, the gap between germline ends came to 11 bases. The CDR3 covers 13 residues. The CDR3 reads CASSFDSRAEAFF. Here the CDR3 DNA reads TGTGCCAGCAGCTTTGACAGTAGAGCTGAAGCTTTCTTT.

This clonotype came up many times. The gene calls are TRBV4-1 and TRBJ1-5, with D possibly matching TRBD1 (5 bases). CDR1 and CDR2 (germline): MGHRA, YSYEKL. V was pared by 1 base and J by 5 bases, with 12 bases between. The length of the CDR3 is 15 residues. As DNA, the CDR3 is TGCGCCAGCAGCCAAGTGAGGCGGGGGGATCAGCCCCAGCATTTT. This encodes CASSQVRRGDQPQHF.

This clonotype was counted only a few times. The gene calls are TRBV6-5 and TRBJ2-3; D possibly uses TRBD1 or TRBD2 (6 bases each). Germline assignment: CDR1 MNHEY and CDR2 SVGAGI. Deletions cut 5 bases from V and 6 bases from J, with 21 bases between. This CDR3 is built from 16 residues. The CDR3 coding sequence is TGTGCCAGCAGTAACCTCGGTCTAGCGAGGGGGGATACGCAGTATTTT. Amino acid sequence: CASSNLGLARGDTQYF.

This clonotype was counted at least ten times. The V and J genes are TRBV12-3 or TRBV12-4 and TRBJ2-5, with a possible D match to TRBD2 (6 bases). Trimming took 3 bases from V and 6 from J, leaving 11 bases between them. The CDR3 runs to 13 residues. The CDR3 DNA reads as TGTGCCAGCAGTTTCGGAGGGGCCCAGACCCAGTACTTC. Translated, it gives CASSFGGAQTQYF.

This rearrangement joins TRBV9 to TRBJ1-2, with D uncertain. V was cut by 2 bases and J by 8 bases, with 10 bases left in between. Per the germline V gene, CDR1 is SGDLS and CDR2 is YYNGEE. The CDR3 loop spans 12 amino acids. Here the CDR3 DNA reads TGTGCCAGCAGCGTTGGGCAGGAGGGCTACACCTTC. Its translation is CASSVGQEGYTF.